This TCR beta chain derives from a study of T-cell memory formation after mild COVID-19. Study-level points and caveats: Among contracting clones, CD4+ were mainly CM/EM and CD8+ enriched in EMRA. Balance between CD4 and CD8 was seen in clones contracting day 15 to 85, and a CD4+ lean was seen in later expanders.

Libraries for TCRalpha and TCRbeta carried sample barcodes and unique molecular identifiers via 5'RACE. Using its own MiXCR run on the 5' RACE reads, TCRdb lists one record per CDR3 protein. The repertoire includes fewer than 350,000 distinct CDR3 sequences, more than 13% of them detected once, and roughly 21% sits in the top ten. Germline CDR1 reads DFQATT; CDR2 reads SNEGSKA (reference sequence). Trimming pared 6 bases from V and 5 bases from J, leaving 13 bases between. The CDR3 is 12 residues long. A few counts support this clonotype. The antigen is undetermined. The TCR originated in a man younger than 35 who had mild COVID-19 (a few samples of this study predate the infection). Cell type and time point are not known. This chain links TRBV20-1 with TRBJ2-5; D gene uncertain. The source material was PBMCs or a T cell subset sorted from them (not recorded which). CDR3 protein: CSAWTAGETQYF. The CDR3 DNA follows: TGCAGTGCCTGGACCGCCGGGGAGACCCAGTACTTC.